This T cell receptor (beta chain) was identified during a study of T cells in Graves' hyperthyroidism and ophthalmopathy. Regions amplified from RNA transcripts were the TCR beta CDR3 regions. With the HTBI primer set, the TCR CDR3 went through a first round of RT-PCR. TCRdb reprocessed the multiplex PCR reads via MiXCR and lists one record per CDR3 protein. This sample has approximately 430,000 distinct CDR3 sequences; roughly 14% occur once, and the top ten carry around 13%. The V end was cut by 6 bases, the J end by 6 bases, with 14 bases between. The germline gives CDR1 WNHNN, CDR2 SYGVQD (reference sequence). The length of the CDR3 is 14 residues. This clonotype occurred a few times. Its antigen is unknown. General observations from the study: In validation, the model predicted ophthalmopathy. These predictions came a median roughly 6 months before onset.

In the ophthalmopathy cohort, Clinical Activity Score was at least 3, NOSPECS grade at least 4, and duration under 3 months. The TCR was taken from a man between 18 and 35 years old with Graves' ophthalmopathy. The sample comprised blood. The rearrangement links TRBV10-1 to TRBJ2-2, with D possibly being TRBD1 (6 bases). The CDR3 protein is CASRAGVGPGELFF. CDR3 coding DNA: TGCGCCAGCAGAGCAGGGGTTGGCCCCGGGGAGCTGTTTTTT.